These 5 T cell receptor beta chains came from one sample sequenced in a study of blood T cell repertoires in COVID-19. Method: immunoSEQ multiplex PCR; TCRdb's copy keeps in-frame clones and lacks some. The sample holds roughly 84,000 clones, roughly 80% seen once. Sequencing was done on a sample of peripheral blood. These receptors were taken from a woman between 50 and 59 years old with acute or convalescent COVID-19.

The chain employs TRBV28 and TRBJ2-7; 8 bases line up with TRBD1. The germline CDR1 and CDR2 sequences are MDHEN and SYDVKM. The CDR3 is 15 amino acids. Trimming cost V 6 bases and J 2 bases; bases outside gene matches: 9. The CDR3 loop is CASRGGQASPYEQYF. CDR3 DNA: TGTGCCAGCAGAGGGGGACAGGCGTCCCCCTACGAGCAGTACTTC.

This clone has only one observation. The rearrangement links TRBV4-3 to TRBJ1-5, with TRBD1 identical over 8 bases. Germline V CDR1 and CDR2: LGHNA, YSLEER. The CDR3 is made up of 15 amino acids. V was pared by 4 bases and J by 7 bases, with 9 bases of the junction left unmatched. CDR3 coding DNA: TGCGCCAGCAGCCGGAGACAGGGGCCGGAGCAGCCCCAGCATTTT. Amino acids: CASSRRQGPEQPQHF.

This clone was detected many times. The chain employs TRBV19 and TRBJ1-1; D is ambiguous. The ends were cut back, 5 bases at V and 1 base at J, with 11 bases in the middle. The CDR3 spans 14 residues. From germline, CDR1 is LNHDA and CDR2 SQIVND (reference sequence). The DNA of the CDR3 is TGTGCCAGTAGTCAAGGACGGGGGAACACTGAAGCTTTCTTT. It specifies CASSQGRGNTEAFF. The full variable domain, its missing parts supplied by reference TRBV19 and TRBJ1-1, is DGGITQSPKYLFRKEGQNVTLSCEQNLNHDAMYWYRQDPGQGLRLIYYSQIVNDFQKGDIAEGYSVSREKKESFPLTVTSAQKNPTAFYLCASSQGRGNTEAFFGQGTRLTVV.

V gene TRBV6-2 or TRBV6-3 combines with J gene TRBJ1-4; tentative D call: TRBD1 (6 bases). This CDR3 comprises 14 residues. Deletions cut 5 bases from V and 7 bases from J, with 14 bases between. Per germline, CDR1 MNHEY and CDR2 SVGEGT. CDR3 loop: CASSRGGGGEKLFF. The CDR3 DNA reads TGTGCCAGCAGTCGCGGGGGAGGGGGTGAAAAACTGTTTTTT.

This sequence joins TRBV14 and TRBJ1-2; D is ambiguous. The CDR3 has 14 residues. Looked up from germline, CDR1 is SGHDN and CDR2 is FVKESK. V was pared by 1 base and J by 4 bases, with 10 bases between. In DNA form, the CDR3 reads TGTGCCAGCAGCCAAGTTGGGAGGATCTATGGCTACACCTTC. Amino acids: CASSQVGRIYGYTF.